This T cell receptor beta chain was sequenced during a study of cytomegalovirus exposure and HLA in healthy donors. PCR primers comprised 60 Vbeta and 13 Jbeta primers. Data came from immunoSEQ multiplex PCR; TCRdb stores just in-frame clones and leaves some out. The sample contains approximately 54,000 clones, roughly 84% of which appear only once. V shed 0 bases and J shed 7 bases, with 10 bases lying between them. Looked up from germline, CDR1 is MRHNA and CDR2 is SNTAGT. The CDR3 runs to 14 residues. This clonotype was obtained from a woman between 18 and 29 years old in good health and CMV-seronegative. Sequences were obtained from PBMCs. The rearrangement uses TRBV6-4 and TRBJ2-1, with a weak D call TRBD2 (5 bases). In nucleotides, the CDR3 is TGTGCCAGCAGTGACTCCGGGCCGGGGAATGAGCAGTTCTTC. Translating gives CASSDSGPGNEQFF.